These 10 T cell receptor beta chains originate from one sample sequenced in a study of human T cells and chemical hapten exposure. From the RACE reads, TCRdb called clonotypes with MiXCR, one entry per CDR3 protein. The sample yields about 82,000 distinct CDR3 sequences, roughly 13% seen once. Time point defined: patch test 3, about 24 weeks after DPC sensitization. The treatment: therapeutic diphenylcyclopropenone sensitization with weekly scalp DPC. The source material was whole blood, sampled in connection with sensitization to the hapten diphenylcyclopropenone (DPC). The receptor set was obtained from a woman in her forties or fifties with alopecia areata. Some clones in this sample may be carry-over from other donors' samples.

The table lists this clonotype with many counts. This sequence joins TRBV11-2 and TRBJ2-5; no clear D gene. The CDR3 consists of 15 residues. Trimming took 5 bases from V and 3 from J, leaving 16 bases between them. CDR1 and CDR2 (germline): SGHAT, FQNNGV. CDR3 residues: CASSQRYGLEETQYF. CDR3 nucleotide sequence: TGTGCCAGCAGCCAACGATATGGCCTCGAAGAGACCCAGTACTTC.

This clonotype turned up a few times. V gene TRBV18 combines with J gene TRBJ2-1; 8 bases are shared with TRBD2. The J segment lost 6 bases and the V segment lost 3 bases, leaving 7 bases of the junction unmatched. Germline CDR1 and CDR2: KGHSH and LQKENI. This CDR3 is built from 15 residues. CDR3 sequence reads: CASSPNGRALNEQFF. In DNA, the CDR3 is TGTGCCAGCTCACCGAACGGGAGGGCCCTCAATGAGCAGTTCTTC.

This clonotype was detected many times. V is TRBV12-3 or TRBV12-4 and J is TRBJ1-2; possible D gene TRBD1, 6 bases. The CDR3 is 13 amino acids. The germline V and J ends were trimmed by 1 base and 4 bases, with 7 bases remaining between them. Written as DNA, the CDR3 is TGTGCCAGCAGTTTAGGAGGGGGCTATGGCTACACCTTC. This encodes CASSLGGGYGYTF.

This clonotype has a count of ten or more. The J gene is TRBJ2-7, the V gene TRBV20-1, with 9 bases lining up with TRBD2. The CDR3 extends over 14 amino acids. Germline CDR1 reads DFQATT; CDR2 reads SNEGSKA (reference sequence). Unmatched junction bases numbered 5, after V lost 5 bases and J lost 0 bases. The CDR3 sequence is CSAGSGSLSYEQYF. The CDR3 bases are TGCAGTGCTGGTAGCGGGAGCCTCTCCTACGAGCAGTACTTC.

The chain links TRBV5-1 to TRBJ1-5, with a weak D call TRBD1 (5 bases). Trimming cost V 2 bases and J 2 bases, with 8 bases left between them. CDR1 SGHRS and CDR2 YFSETQ come from the germline V gene. The CDR3 sequence is 14 residues long. In DNA, the CDR3 is TGCGCCAGCAGCTTAGACAGTGGCAATCAGCCCCAGCATTTT. This sequence encodes CASSLDSGNQPQHF.

This clonotype was counted between two and nine times. The chain carries TRBV5-1 and TRBJ2-1; 9 bases agree with TRBD1. The CDR3 consists of 15 residues. J gave up 7 bases and V 3 bases, and 8 bases lay outside the gene matches. The germline V gene has CDR1 SGHRS and CDR2 YFSETQ. The CDR3 region has the DNA TGCGCCAGCAGCTCTCCGGGACAGGGTTTAAATGAGCAGTTCTTC. Translation gives CASSSPGQGLNEQFF.

The chain carries TRBV5-6 and TRBJ1-1; D is perhaps TRBD1 (5 bases). The V end was cut by 0 bases, the J end by 0 bases, with 18 bases between. The CDR3 loop spans 18 amino acids. From germline, CDR1 is SGHDT and CDR2 YYEEEE. CDR3 DNA: TGTGCCAGCAGCTTGGCGAAGGGGACCCAGCTAATGAACACTGAAGCTTTCTTT. Amino acid sequence: CASSLAKGTQLMNTEAFF.

The J gene is TRBJ2-1, the V gene TRBV18, with TRBD2 matching 15 bases. Germline lookup yields CDR1 KGHSH and CDR2 LQKENI. The trim removed 3 bases at V and 10 bases at J, leaving 13 bases unmatched. The CDR3 extends over 18 amino acids. The CDR3 DNA is TGTGCCAGCTCACCCTGGACTAGCGGGAGGGCCGTTGGAGGGGAGCAGTTCTTC. Protein: CASSPWTSGRAVGGEQFF.

This clonotype has ten or more counts. V gene TRBV7-9 combines with J gene TRBJ1-4; TRBD1 agrees at 7 bases. Germline V CDR1 and CDR2: SEHNR, FQNEAQ (reference sequence). The CDR3 totals 16 residues. V was clipped by 5 bases and J by 1 base; unmatched bases: 7. The CDR3 nucleotides read TGTGCCAGCAGCATACAGGGGTCGGGAACTAATGAAAAACTGTTTTTT. Translation: CASSIQGSGTNEKLFF. The whole variable domain, remainder taken from reference TRBV7-9 and TRBJ1-4, is DTGVSQNPRHKITKRGQNVTFRCDPISEHNRLYWYRQTLGQGPEFLTYFQNEAQLEKSRLLSDRFSAERPKGSFSTLEIQRTEQGDSAMYLCASSIQGSGTNEKLFFGSGTQLSVL.

The chain has TRBV29-1 and TRBJ2-3, with a possible D match to TRBD2 (6 bases). Germline CDR1 is SQVTM and CDR2 is ANQGSEA. The CDR3 contains 14 residues. Trimming shortened V by 3 bases and J by 1 base, and 11 bases separated the two germline ends. The CDR3 DNA reads TGCAGCGTTGAGGGAGGATATGGCACAGATACGCAGTATTTT. Its protein is CSVEGGYGTDTQYF.